This T cell receptor (beta chain) was documented in a study of cytomegalovirus exposure and HLA in healthy donors. General study findings and limits: HLA alleles were associated with roughly 17,000 TCR beta sequences in a later analysis at 0.05 false discovery rate.

PCR employed 60 Vbeta and 13 Jbeta primers. Repertoires were generated with immunoSEQ multiplex PCR, while TCRdb's copy carries only in-frame clones and drops some. This table holds 150,000 to 200,000 clones, about 80% found once. Deletions cut 3 bases from V and 0 bases from J, with 10 bases between. Germline CDR1 SGHRS, CDR2 YFSETQ. The CDR3 is made up of 14 amino acids. This clone was observed once. Its antigen is unidentified. The chain joins TRBV5-1 to TRBJ2-7; D is possibly TRBD1 (5 bases). This receptor was obtained from a woman aged 60 to 75 in good health and CMV-seropositive. Sequencing was carried out using PBMCs. The CDR3 spells CASSSLTDSYEQYF. The CDR3 nucleotides read TGCGCCAGCAGCTCCCTGACAGACTCCTACGAGCAGTACTTC.